One and the same sample provided the 10 T cell receptor beta chains below, sequenced in a study of blood T cells in healthy people across ages. The use of a sample-barcoded 5' primer and a J-beta primer mix characterized a second PCR of roughly 6 to 11 cycles. TCRdb processed the 5' RACE reads anew with MiXCR; each CDR3 protein has one entry. The table shows around 800,000 distinct CDR3 sequences, with 44% occurring only once. Sample: blood. The receptors shown here come from a man aged 55-75 years in good health.

This clonotype has only a few counts. V usage is TRBV12-3 or TRBV12-4 and J usage is TRBJ2-6; D call uncertain. The V end lost 3 bases, the J end lost 0 bases, and 3 bases lay between the germline ends. There are 14 residues in the CDR3. The CDR3: CASSFFSGANVLTF. DNA for the CDR3: TGTGCCAGCAGTTTCTTCTCTGGGGCCAACGTCCTGACTTTC.

The gene calls are TRBV7-9 and TRBJ2-1; 8 bases are a match to TRBD1. The V segment lost 5 bases and the J segment 2 bases; nucleotides outside the gene matches: 5. The CDR3 covers 15 residues. CDR1 SEHNR and CDR2 FQNEAQ come from the germline V gene (reference sequence). CDR3 amino acids: CASSTGQGTYNEQFF. In nucleotides, the CDR3 is TGTGCCAGCAGCACTGGACAGGGAACCTACAATGAGCAGTTCTTC.

This sequence joins TRBV9 and TRBJ2-5; D is unresolved. The germline CDR1 and CDR2 sequences are SGDLS and YYNGEE. This CDR3 is 15 amino acids long. The V and J ends lost 4 bases and 4 bases respectively, with 17 bases between them. The CDR3 loop reads CASSLSQGIRETQYF. The CDR3 bases are TGTGCCAGCAGCCTCTCACAAGGAATCCGAGAGACCCAGTACTTC.

The genes are TRBV20-1 and TRBJ1-1; D perhaps matches TRBD1 (6 bases). V lost 5 bases and J lost 4, with 14 bases in between. The V gene's germline CDR1 is DFQATT and CDR2 SNEGSKA (reference sequence). The CDR3 sequence is 13 residues long. The CDR3 sequence is CSAFTGTGTEAFF. As DNA, the CDR3 is TGCAGTGCTTTCACAGGGACGGGCACTGAAGCTTTCTTT.

The chain's CDR3 is CASSPGPGRINEQYF. Here the CDR3 DNA reads TGTGCCAGCAGCCCCGGGCCAGGGAGAATCAATGAGCAGTACTTC. This chain uses TRBV12-3 or TRBV12-4 with TRBJ2-7; D tentatively reads TRBD1 or TRBD2 (5 bases each). The CDR3 contains 15 residues. With 6 bases removed from V and 7 bases from J, the gap between germline ends came to 22 bases.

Many counts were recorded for this clonotype. The CDR3 bases are TGTGCCAGCTCACCGGGAGCAACTAATGAAAAACTGTTTTTT. It yields the protein CASSPGATNEKLFF. This chain links TRBV18 with TRBJ1-4; no clear D gene. The CDR3 has 14 residues. From germline, CDR1 is KGHSH and CDR2 LQKENI. Trimming stripped 3 bases from V and 0 bases from J, with 5 bases between.

Here the CDR3 DNA reads TGCGCCAGCAGCTTGCTGAACTATAGGGAGACCCAGTACTTC. Translation gives CASSLLNYRETQYF. This rearrangement joins TRBV5-1 to TRBJ2-4, with no clear D. Matching the DNA end better, TRBJ2-5 makes the J call doubtful. The CDR3 is made up of 14 amino acids. The germline CDR1 and CDR2 sequences are SGHRS and YFSETQ.

This clonotype was found once. The CDR3 ends on some other residue instead of the conserved phenylalanine or tryptophan, so this is likely a read error. V gene TRBV5-1 combines with J gene TRBJ2-1, with 11 nucleotides matching TRBD2. CDR1 is SGHRS, CDR2 YFSETQ, per germline. Losses at the gene ends were 0 bases for V and 4 bases for J; bases not matched to a gene: 3. The CDR3 sequence is 16 residues long. The DNA of the CDR3 is TGCGCCAGCAGCTTGGTGGCTAGCGGGGGGTACAATGAGCAGTTCGTC. Translation: CASSLVASGGYNEQFV.

The rearrangement links TRBV3-1 to TRBJ1-5; D gene uncertain. CDR1 is LGHDT and CDR2 is YNNKEL in the germline V gene (reference sequence). Trimming cost V 8 bases and J 3 bases, with 14 bases left between them. The CDR3 extends over 14 amino acids. In nucleotides, the CDR3 is TGTGCCAGCGGACCGGGAGCGGACAATCAGCCCCAGCATTTT. Its translation: CASGPGADNQPQHF.

This clonotype was observed once. The chain recombines TRBV30 with TRBJ2-3; TRBD2 matches 7 bases. Germline assignment: CDR1 GTSNPN and CDR2 SVGIG (reference sequence). V lost 3 bases to trimming and J lost 2 bases; unmatched junction nucleotides: 11. CDR3 length: 16 residues. In DNA, the CDR3 is TGTGCCTGGAGCAAAACGGGGGGAGGGGCCACAGATACGCAGTATTTT. This translates into CAWSKTGGGATDTQYF.